This T cell receptor beta chain was retrieved from a study of OX40 agonist ivuxolimab in advanced cancers. The protocol was immunoSEQ multiplex PCR, while the TCRdb copy is restricted to in-frame clones and leaves out a portion. The sample lists approximately 60,000 clones, about 92% occurring once. Germline values: CDR1 MNHNY, CDR2 SVGAGI (reference sequence). There are 11 residues in the CDR3. Trimming took 2 bases from V and 7 from J, leaving 5 bases between them. This rearrangement joins TRBV6-6 to TRBJ1-2; no clear D. Sample: CD4+ or CD8+ T cells sorted from blood, taken in a trial of the OX40 agonist ivuxolimab. The clonotype comes from an adult with an advanced solid tumor such as melanoma, head and neck, liver or kidney cancer. The CDR3 coding sequence is TGTGCCAGCAGTTACGGAGGTGGCTACACCTTC. This codes for CASSYGGGYTF.